This T cell receptor (beta chain) is from a study of blood T cell repertoires in COVID-19. About the study: There were acute and convalescent COVID-19 samples, and they came from the United States, Italy and Spain. The cDNA or gDNA used as material had been derived from T cells, B-cell-depleted T cells, or PBMCs.

The authors' processing: Amplifying reference gene primers gave estimates of nucleated cell counts. The data were produced by immunoSEQ multiplex PCR, yet TCRdb's version contains in-frame clones alone and is incomplete. D and trimming come from the DNA, and the V and J calls and clone size come from that table. There are approximately 390,000 clones in the sample; over 75% occur only once, and around 1.9% lies in the top ten. The study assigned cohorts using participant-reported clinical history. Sequencing used PBMCs or T cells enriched from blood (not recorded which). The sequence came from a woman between 40 and 55 years old with acute COVID-19.

CDR3 amino acids: CASSPRDSEDTQYF. The CDR3 DNA is TGTGCCAGCAGCCCCCGGGACAGCGAAGATACGCAGTATTTT. J is TRBJ2-3 and V is TRBV11-3, with 7 bases that match TRBD1. The trim removed 5 bases at V and 5 bases at J, leaving 7 bases unmatched. The CDR3 runs to 14 residues. Germline V lookup: CDR1 SGHNT, CDR2 YENEEA.